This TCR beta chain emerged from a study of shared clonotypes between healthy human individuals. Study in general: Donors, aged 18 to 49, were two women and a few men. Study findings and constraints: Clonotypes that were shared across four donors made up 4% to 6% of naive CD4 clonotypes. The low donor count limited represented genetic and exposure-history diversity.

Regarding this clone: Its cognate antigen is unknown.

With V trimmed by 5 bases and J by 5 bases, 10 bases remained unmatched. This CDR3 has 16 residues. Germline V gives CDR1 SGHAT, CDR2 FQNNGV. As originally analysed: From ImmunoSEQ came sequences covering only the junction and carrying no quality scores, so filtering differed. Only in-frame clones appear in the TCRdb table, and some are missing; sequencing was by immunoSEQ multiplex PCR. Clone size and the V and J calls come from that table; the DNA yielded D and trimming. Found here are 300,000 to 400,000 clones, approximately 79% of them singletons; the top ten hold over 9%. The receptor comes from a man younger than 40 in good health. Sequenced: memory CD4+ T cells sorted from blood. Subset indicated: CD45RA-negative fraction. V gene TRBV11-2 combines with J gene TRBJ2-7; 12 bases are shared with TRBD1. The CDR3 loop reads CASSLIPGTGGHEQYF. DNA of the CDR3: TGTGCCAGCAGCCTAATCCCCGGGACAGGGGGCCACGAGCAGTACTTC.